Listed below are T cell receptor beta chains from one sample, sequenced in a study of T cell repertoires in cytomegalovirus infection. These TCRs' antigens remain unknown. MiXCR was run by TCRdb on the reads, yielding one entry per CDR3 protein. The sample records roughly 920,000 distinct CDR3 sequences, around 32% being singletons. The input for sequencing was cultured CD8+ T cells from PBMCs, taken from culture after CMV antigen stimulation. The receptor set was obtained from a human donor in good health (CMV status not recorded). Some clones in this sample may be carry-over from other donors' samples. The CDR3 runs from the conserved cysteine through the conserved F or W. The D gene is left open where the match is weak. Part of the rows lack a size; the others show once, few, many or a class for expanded clones.

abundance	j_gene	v_gene	d_gene	CDR3nt	CDR3aa
NA	TRBJ2-7	TRBV6-5	TRBD2	TGTGCCAGCAGTTACGAGTTGGGACTAGCCCACGAGCAGTACTTC	CASSYELGLAHEQYF
NA	TRBJ2-1	TRBV7-3	TRBD2	TGTGCCAGCAGCTTAACGGGGGGGGGGTCCGATGAGCAGTTCTTC	CASSLTGGGSDEQFF
NA	TRBJ2-7	TRBV19	TRBD1	TGTGCCAGTAGCACAATAGACAGGGGGCGTAGCTACGAGCAGTACTTC	CASSTIDRGRSYEQYF
once	TRBJ1-5	TRBV18	TRBD1	TGTGCCAGCTCAGCGCCGGGACAGAATATCAATCAGCCCCAGCATTTT	CASSAPGQNINQPQHF
NA	TRBJ1-2	TRBV14	NA	TGTGCCAGCAGCCCTCAGGGGAAGGGTGGCTACACCTTC	CASSPQGKGGYTF
NA	TRBJ1-6	TRBV11-2	TRBD1	TGTGCCGTACAGGGGACCTTGACACCCCTCCACTTT	CAVQGTLTPLHF
NA	TRBJ2-3	TRBV6-5	NA	TGTGCCAGCAGTTACGGGGACTCTAGCACAGATACGCAGTATTTT	CASSYGDSSTDTQYF
many	TRBJ2-5	TRBV7-2	TRBD2	TGTGCCAGCAGCTTCTACCTAGCGGGGGGGCCCCAAGAGACCCAGTACTTC	CASSFYLAGGPQETQYF
NA	TRBJ2-3	TRBV12-3/TRBV12-4	TRBD2	TGTGCCAGCAGTCTAGGACTAGCCGCAGATACGCAGTATTTT	CASSLGLAADTQYF
many	TRBJ2-2	TRBV7-6	NA	TGTGCCAGCAGCTACCAGGGTGGTTACACCGGGGAGCTGTTTTTT	CASSYQGGYTGELFF
few	TRBJ2-5	TRBV27	NA	TGTGCCAGCAGCCGACAGGGAGGAAGAAAAGAGACCCAGTACTTC	CASSRQGGRKETQYF
few	TRBJ2-3	TRBV4-1	NA	TGCGCCAGCTCTAAAGGCGTATTGACAGATACGCAGTATTTT	CASSKGVLTDTQYF
NA	TRBJ1-5	TRBV9	NA	TGTGCCAGCAGCGTAGGGGGGGGAGGGAACAATCAGCCCCAGCATTTT	CASSVGGGGNNQPQHF
many	TRBJ2-5	TRBV6-1	TRBD1	TGTGCCAGCAAACCGGGACAGTCGTACCAAGAGACCCAGTACTTC	CASKPGQSYQETQYF
few	TRBJ2-2	TRBV6-5	NA	TGTGCCAGCAGTTACGAGAAGGCGAACACCGGGGAGCTGTTTTTT	CASSYEKANTGELFF
few	TRBJ1-5	TRBV6-6	NA	TGTGCCAGCAGTTACTCGATTCAGGGTTGGGATAGCAATCAGCCCCAGCATTTT	CASSYSIQGWDSNQPQHF
NA	TRBJ2-2	TRBV3-1	NA	TGTGCCAGCAGCCAAGGTAGAAGGACTATAAACACCGGGGAGCTGTTTTTT	CASSQGRRTINTGELFF
NA	TRBJ1-6	TRBV10-3	NA	TGTGCCATCAGTGCCAAGCCGGAGTATAATTCACCCCTCCACTTT	CAISAKPEYNSPLHF
NA	TRBJ2-1	TRBV27	NA	TGTGCCAGCAGTTTATCTTCCTACAACAATGAGCAGTTCTTC	CASSLSSYNNEQFF
many	TRBJ2-1	TRBV7-2	NA	TGTGCCAGCAGCTTAAAGAGCCGGGAGTACAATGAGCAGTTCTTC	CASSLKSREYNEQFF
NA	TRBJ2-7	TRBV7-6	NA	TGTGCCAGCAGCATGGCTTATGACGAGCAGTACTTC	CASSMAYDEQYF
NA	TRBJ1-4	TRBV27	TRBD1	TGTGCCAGCAGTTTATCGGTTTACAGGGGCCGTGAAAAACTGTTTTTT	CASSLSVYRGREKLFF
NA	TRBJ2-7	TRBV3-1	NA	TGTGCCAGCAGCCGGGGACCGTGGCAGTACTTC	CASSRGPWQYF
few	TRBJ2-1	TRBV12-3/TRBV12-4	TRBD2	TGTGCCAGCAGCCTTAGCGGGGGGGAGGGCAATGAGCAGTTCTTC	CASSLSGGEGNEQFF